This T cell receptor beta chain is from a study of response to subunit inactivated influenza vaccine. Looked up from germline, CDR1 is SGHTA and CDR2 is FQGTGA. Trimming shortened V by 5 bases and J by 7 bases, and 12 bases separated the two germline ends. This CDR3 has 13 amino acids. MiXCR, run by TCRdb on the RT-PCR reads, gives a single entry per CDR3 protein. Of roughly 500,000 distinct CDR3 sequences in the sample, around 25% are singletons; the top ten hold roughly 2.8%. This clonotype was seen a handful of times. These data were likewise used in another study, on T cells expressing NK-cell markers. That source notes: Researchers built TCR beta cDNA using 5'RACE template switching with UMIs. In sorted CD3+CD56+NKG2C+, CD3+CD56+NKG2C- and CD3+CD56-NKG2C+ T cells, TCR beta repertoires were obtained. Dominant NKG2C+ clonotypes in roughly 6 donors made up about 1.0-7.0% of CD8+ T cells.

This receptor was obtained from a man aged 50-59 years who received an inactivated influenza vaccine. The V call is TRBV7-3, the J call TRBJ2-1; D remains ambiguous. The sequencing used CD4+ T cells sorted from PBMCs, collected 11 to 12 days after vaccination. The CDR3 loop reads CASSVWTDNEQFF. CDR3 sequence (DNA): TGTGCCAGCAGCGTCTGGACGGATAATGAGCAGTTCTTC.